This is a list of T cell receptor beta chains from one sample in a study of cytotoxic CD8 clonotypes in ibrutinib-treated CLL. Repertoires were generated with immunoSEQ multiplex PCR, while TCRdb's copy carries only in-frame clones and drops some. The table lists 160,000 or so clones, roughly 88% of them singletons. Sequencing used PBMCs, obtained at disease progression, from a patient treated with ibrutinib. The source of these receptors is a human donor with chronic lymphocytic leukemia. The CDR3 runs from the conserved cysteine through the conserved F or W. The D gene is left open where the match is weak. Clone sizes are given selectively: once, few, many, or a class where the clone is expanded.

cdr3_aa: CASSSGTGEDQPQHF; cdr3_nt: TGTGCCAGCAGCTCCGGGACAGGGGAAGACCAGCCCCAGCATTTT; d_call: TRBD1; j_call: TRBJ1-5; clone_size: .; v_call: TRBV5-6
cdr3_aa: CASSASPGQGGGYTF; cdr3_nt: TGTGCCAGCAGCGCGAGCCCGGGACAGGGTGGTGGCTACACCTTC; d_call: TRBD1; j_call: TRBJ1-2; clone_size: .; v_call: TRBV7-2
cdr3_aa: CASSYSGGELFF; cdr3_nt: TGTGCCAGCAGCTATTCGGGCGGGGAGCTGTTTTTT; d_call: .; j_call: TRBJ2-2; clone_size: .; v_call: TRBV5-5
cdr3_aa: CAWSAGLQETQYF; cdr3_nt: TGTGCCTGGAGTGCGGGACTGCAAGAGACCCAGTACTTC; d_call: .; j_call: TRBJ2-5; clone_size: .; v_call: TRBV30
cdr3_aa: CSVGRGGQETQYF; cdr3_nt: TGCAGCGTTGGGCGGGGAGGACAAGAGACCCAGTACTTC; d_call: .; j_call: TRBJ2-5; clone_size: .; v_call: TRBV29-1
cdr3_aa: CASSHGSSTDTQYF; cdr3_nt: TGTGCCAGCAGCCATGGGTCTTCTACAGATACGCAGTATTTT; d_call: .; j_call: TRBJ2-3; clone_size: .; v_call: TRBV13
cdr3_aa: CASSAGTLIYNEQFF; cdr3_nt: TGTGCCAGCAGCGCCGGGACCCTTATCTACAATGAGCAGTTCTTC; d_call: .; j_call: TRBJ2-1; clone_size: .; v_call: TRBV9
cdr3_aa: CASSERTGGDSYNEQFF; cdr3_nt: TGTGCCAGTAGTGAACGGACAGGGGGCGATTCCTACAATGAGCAGTTCTTC; d_call: TRBD1; j_call: TRBJ2-1; clone_size: .; v_call: TRBV19
cdr3_aa: CAWTIKGDNYGYTF; cdr3_nt: TGTGCCTGGACAATTAAGGGGGACAACTATGGCTACACCTTC; d_call: .; j_call: TRBJ1-2; clone_size: .; v_call: TRBV30
cdr3_aa: CASSVEGDSPSSGNTIYF; cdr3_nt: TGTGCCAGCAGCGTAGAGGGTGACTCTCCGAGCTCTGGAAACACCATATATTTT; d_call: .; j_call: TRBJ1-3; clone_size: .; v_call: TRBV9
cdr3_aa: CAWSASGGAAGTQYF; cdr3_nt: TGTGCCTGGAGTGCGAGCGGAGGTGCCGCAGGGACGCAGTATTTT; d_call: .; j_call: TRBJ2-3; clone_size: .; v_call: TRBV30
cdr3_aa: CTSSSHRGPGANTGELFF; cdr3_nt: TGCACCAGCAGCTCCCACCGGGGGCCTGGGGCGAACACCGGGGAGCTGTTTTTT; d_call: .; j_call: TRBJ2-2; clone_size: once; v_call: TRBV1
cdr3_aa: CAISEGQGAVEQYF; cdr3_nt: TGTGCCATCAGTGAGGGGCAGGGGGCGGTCGAGCAGTACTTC; d_call: TRBD1; j_call: TRBJ2-7; clone_size: .; v_call: TRBV10-3
cdr3_aa: CASSLVGAGGYTF; cdr3_nt: TGTGCCAGCAGCTTGGTGGGGGCCGGAGGCTACACCTTC; d_call: .; j_call: TRBJ1-2; clone_size: .; v_call: TRBV5-6
cdr3_aa: CSVEDFGDGANVLTF; cdr3_nt: TGCAGCGTTGAAGATTTCGGGGATGGGGCCAACGTCCTGACTTTC; d_call: .; j_call: TRBJ2-6; clone_size: .; v_call: TRBV29-1
cdr3_aa: CASSQDSGTGKGELFF; cdr3_nt: TGTGCCAGCAGCCAAGATAGCGGGACAGGGAAAGGGGAGCTGTTTTTT; d_call: .; j_call: TRBJ2-2; clone_size: .; v_call: TRBV14